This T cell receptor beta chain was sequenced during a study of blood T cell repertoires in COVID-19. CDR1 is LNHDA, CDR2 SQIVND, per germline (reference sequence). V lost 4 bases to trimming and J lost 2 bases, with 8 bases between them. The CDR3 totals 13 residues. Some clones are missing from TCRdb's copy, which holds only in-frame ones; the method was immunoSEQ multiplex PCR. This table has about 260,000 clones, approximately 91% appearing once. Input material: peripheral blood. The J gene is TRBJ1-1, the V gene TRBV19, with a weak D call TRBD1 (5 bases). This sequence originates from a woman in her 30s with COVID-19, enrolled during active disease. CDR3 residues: CASSKTGNTEAFF. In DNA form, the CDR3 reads TGTGCCAGTAGTAAAACAGGAAACACTGAAGCTTTCTTT.